The 11 T cell receptor beta chains presented below share a single source sample, sequenced in a study of T cell changes during pregnancy in multiple sclerosis (dated by TCRdb to between 2018 and 2020). Library method: the immunoSEQ multiplex PCR assay. TCRdb mirrors the immuneACCESS table, restricted to in-frame sequences. Some clones are absent from its copies; in checked studies, under half trace to an unresolved V gene, and the reason for the others is unknown. The sample has roughly 61,000 clones on record, approximately 90% of them singletons. Of the sample, around 0.85% falls within the top ten clones. Source: peripheral blood, taken in the first trimester of pregnancy. All receptors come from a female donor in good health, enrolled as a control in a pregnancy study.

This chain connects TRBV12-5 to TRBJ2-3, with 12 positions matching TRBD1. V trimming: 6 bases; J trimming: 4 bases; junction bases outside the gene matches: 2. The CDR3 has 14 amino acids. In germline, CDR1 is LGHNT, CDR2 FRNRAP. The CDR3 region has the DNA TGTGCTAGTGGGGGGACAGGGGGCGCAGATACGCAGTATTTT. Translation: CASGGTGGADTQYF.

V gene TRBV7-2 combines with J gene TRBJ2-1, with 9 nucleotides matching TRBD2. The V and J ends lost 4 bases and 9 bases, in that order; junction bases with no gene match: 13. Germline V gene lookup returns CDR1 SGHTA and CDR2 FQGNSA. This CDR3 has 16 residues. In DNA form, the CDR3 reads TGTGCCAGCAGCTGGGACGGCGCTAGCGGGGACTCTGAGCAGTTCTTC. As protein: CASSWDGASGDSEQFF.

The chain combines TRBV29-1 with TRBJ2-2; TRBD1 matches 10 bases. After removal of 7 bases from V and 5 bases from J, the junction contained 7 bases not matched to a gene. CDR3 length: 14 residues. Germline lookup yields CDR1 SQVTM and CDR2 ANQGSEA. The DNA of the CDR3 is TGCAGCGGGAAGACAGGGGGCAGGACCGGGGAGCTGTTTTTT. This encodes CSGKTGGRTGELFF.

This chain connects TRBV19 to TRBJ2-7, with 13 bases lining up with TRBD2. Germline CDR1 LNHDA, CDR2 SQIVND (reference sequence). J lost 0 bases, V lost 5 bases, and 10 bases had no gene match. The CDR3 runs to 18 residues. CDR3 nucleotide sequence: TGTGCCAGTAGTTACGGACTAGCGGGGGCCGGAAACTCCTACGAGCAGTACTTC. Translating it yields CASSYGLAGAGNSYEQYF.

The rearrangement links TRBV7-2 to TRBJ1-2, with D possibly matching TRBD1 (6 bases). Germline values: CDR1 SGHTA, CDR2 FQGNSA. The CDR3 contains 14 residues. V was shortened by 5 bases and J by 2 bases, with 12 bases between the two germline ends. DNA for the CDR3: TGTGCCAGCAGCCAAGGACAGCCCAACTATGGCTACACCTTC. Its translation is CASSQGQPNYGYTF.

The chain recombines TRBV9 with TRBJ2-1; D remains ambiguous. The CDR3 has 17 residues. Trimming took 4 bases from V and 3 from J, leaving 20 bases between them. In germline, CDR1 is SGDLS, CDR2 YYNGEE. CDR3 nucleotide sequence: TGTGCCAGCAGCCCCTATGCTACTGCGGCGGACTACAATGAGCAGTTCTTC. It encodes CASSPYATAADYNEQFF.

This clone was seen once. V usage is TRBV4-2 and J usage is TRBJ2-2, with TRBD1 identical over 9 bases. This CDR3 is 17 amino acids long. CDR1 and CDR2 from the germline V gene are LGHNA and YNFKEQ. Trimming cost V 1 base and J 6 bases; bases outside gene matches: 9. The CDR3 sequence: CASSQGDSGQGSGELFF. The CDR3 nucleotides are TGTGCCAGCAGCCAAGGGGACTCGGGACAGGGATCCGGGGAGCTGTTTTTT.

The chain has TRBV19 and TRBJ2-2; tentative D call: TRBD1 (6 bases). The CDR3 has 14 residues. Germline V gives CDR1 LNHDA, CDR2 SQIVND (reference sequence). The V gene lost 6 bases and the J gene lost 8 bases, with 16 bases spanning the gap. CDR3 loop: CASRTGSGGGELFF. The CDR3, as DNA: TGTGCCAGTAGGACAGGCTCGGGTGGTGGGGAGCTGTTTTTT.

This chain links TRBV4-1 with TRBJ2-3; D is undetermined. V was clipped by 0 bases and J by 6 bases, with 16 bases between them. This CDR3 comprises 16 residues. From germline, CDR1 is MGHRA and CDR2 YSYEKL. CDR3 sequence: CASSQDWPSEADTQYF. CDR3 coding DNA: TGCGCCAGCAGCCAAGATTGGCCCTCCGAAGCGGATACGCAGTATTTT.

The rearrangement links TRBV5-4 to TRBJ2-5; the match to TRBD1 covers 8 bases. This CDR3 has 15 residues. With V trimmed by 3 bases and J by 5 bases, 9 bases remained unmatched. Germline values: CDR1 SGHNT, CDR2 YYREEE (reference sequence). CDR3 DNA sequence: TGTGCCAGCAGCTCCCCTCAGGGGGCGCGGGAGACCCAGTACTTC. It specifies CASSSPQGARETQYF. Full variable domain (remainder filled in from reference TRBV5-4 and TRBJ2-5): ETGVTQSPTHLIKTRGQQVTLRCSSQSGHNTVSWYQQALGQGPQFIFQYYREEENGRGNFPPRFSGLQFPNYSSELNVNALELDDSALYLCASSSPQGARETQYFGPGTRLLVL.

The rearrangement links TRBV14 to TRBJ2-6; possible D gene TRBD1, 6 bases. Trimming left V 4 bases short and J 4 bases short, with 14 bases between. Germline CDR1 SGHDN, CDR2 FVKESK. The CDR3 covers 16 residues. CDR3 sequence reads: CASSLSTGSGANVLTF. CDR3 DNA: TGTGCCAGCAGCCTTTCCACAGGGTCCGGGGCCAACGTCCTGACTTTC.